The clone carrying this TCR beta chain was counted only a few times. Germline lookup yields CDR1 SGHTA and CDR2 FQGTGA. This CDR3 region has 15 residues. Trimming removed 0 bases from V and 3 bases from J, with 11 bases in between. The data belong to a study of beta chain features in type 1 diabetes. The whole isolated RNA underwent reverse transcription, so sequencing captured expressed TCRB transcripts. The repertoire was sequenced with immunoSEQ multiplex PCR; TCRdb's copy has only in-frame clones and lacks some. The sample yields 400,000 to 550,000 clones, more than 9.5% seen once. Sequenced sample: naive CD4+ T cells from blood. This chain connects TRBV7-3 to TRBJ1-1, with a possible D match to TRBD1 (6 bases). This receptor was taken from a woman younger than 30 in good health. The CDR3 protein is CASSLTGGKDTEAFF. In nucleotides, the CDR3 is TGTGCCAGCAGCTTAACAGGGGGAAAGGACACTGAAGCTTTCTTT.